The 2 T cell receptor beta chains presented below share a single source sample, sequenced in a study of neurological immune-mediated disorders. TCRdb redid the calling of the 5' RACE reads with MiXCR, one entry per CDR3 protein. The sample has about 80,000 distinct CDR3 sequences; approximately 4.3% are singletons. Time point here: longitudinal time-point 3. Sequencing was carried out using PBMCs. Source of these receptors: a woman between 55 and 75 years old with multiple sclerosis.

This clonotype has ten or more counts. The CDR3 bases are TGTGCCAGCAGTTTATTGGGTCGGCATAGCAATCAGCCCCAGCATTTT. This encodes CASSLLGRHSNQPQHF. V usage is TRBV12-3 or TRBV12-4 and J usage is TRBJ1-5; no firm D call. The CDR3 consists of 16 residues. Trimming stripped 2 bases from V and 0 bases from J, with 11 bases between.

This clonotype was detected many times. The chain carries TRBV5-1 and TRBJ2-7; TRBD2 aligns across 7 bases. The J segment lost 2 bases and the V segment lost 0 bases, leaving 5 bases of the junction unmatched. Germline-derived CDR1 and CDR2 are SGHRS and YFSETQ. The CDR3 covers 15 residues. CDR3 sequence: CASSLVASGAYEQYF. CDR3 sequence (DNA): TGCGCCAGCAGCTTGGTTGCTAGCGGAGCCTACGAGCAGTACTTC.